The text below deals with one TCR beta chain. In this CDR3 the conserved last residue, phenylalanine or tryptophan, is missing, so a read error is likely. The data originate from a study of tumor and adjacent non-tumor tissue in lung cancer. Study summary: The patients, 10 or so men and 4 to 6 women, were roughly 30 to 76 with stage I to III disease.

Germline V lookup: CDR1 SQVTM, CDR2 ANQGSEA. The CDR3 length is 14 residues. Trimming shortened V by 1 base and J by 3 bases, and 12 bases separated the two germline ends. TCRbeta libraries were built with three rounds of nested PCR, modified from ARM-PCR. TCRdb independently ran MiXCR on the multiplex PCR reads; one entry per CDR3 protein. The sample lists tens of thousands of distinct CDR3 sequences, roughly 80% occurring once. No cell sorting was done before RNA was extracted from the tissue. This clonotype was obtained from a woman aged 45-65 years with non-small cell lung cancer. Sequencing was performed on lung tumor tissue. The chain links TRBV29-1 to TRBJ1-2, with D unclear. The CDR3 protein is CSVEVEGMYYGYTS. The CDR3 DNA is TGCAGCGTTGAAGTAGAAGGGATGTACTATGGCTACACCTCC.